The entry below gives a single TCR beta chain sequence along with its context. The antigen remains undetermined. Blood samples measuring roughly 2.6 ml were taken per donor. Total RNA from whole blood was isolated with no T cell sorting. The CDR3 has 15 amino acids. Germline CDR1 reads LGHDT; CDR2 reads YNNKEL (reference sequence). The data originate from a study of monozygotic twins with inflammatory bowel disease. General study results and limits: Repertoire similarity did not differ between concordant and discordant twins, perhaps due to limited power. The data gave no support to a single strong IBD-associated signal or clonotype.

TCRdb reanalyzed the 5' RACE reads, giving one entry per CDR3 protein sequence and no DNA. The sample totals around 210,000 distinct CDR3 sequences. Sample: blood. The rearrangement joins TRBV3-1 to TRBJ1-1; there is no DNA to check the TCRdb D call of TRBD1. This TCR came from a human donor with ulcerative colitis or Crohn's disease, or a healthy co-twin of an affected twin (not recorded which). The CDR3: CASSQGTAMNTEAFF. The full variable domain, with the rest looked up from reference TRBV3-1 and TRBJ1-1, is DTAVSQTPKYLVTQMGNDKSIKCEQNLGHDTMYWYKQDSKKFLKIMFSYNNKELIINETVPNRFSPKSPDKAHLNLHINSLELGDSAVYFCASSQGTAMNTEAFFGQGTRLTVV.